The sequence of this T cell receptor beta chain was determined in a study of cytomegalovirus exposure and HLA in healthy donors. Broader study findings: Earlier analysis found most TCR beta V segments productive about 87% or about 30% of the time.

The CDR3 sequence is 15 residues long. V gave up 1 base and J gave up 4 bases, with 13 bases separating them. Germline V gene lookup returns CDR1 MNHNS and CDR2 SASEGT. The PCR was carried out with 60 Vbeta primers and 13 Jbeta primers. The method was immunoSEQ multiplex PCR; TCRdb's version includes in-frame clones alone and lacks a portion of them. The data hold roughly 110,000 clones, with about 83% observed a single time. On this clone itself: Its antigen is unknown.

The chain couples TRBV6-1 to TRBJ1-2; D possibly corresponds to TRBD1 (6 bases). Sequenced: PBMCs. This receptor was identified in a female donor in good health and CMV-seronegative. CDR3 in amino acids: CASSEGGGQTYGYTF. DNA of the CDR3: TGTGCCAGCAGTGAAGGAGGGGGTCAAACCTATGGCTACACCTTC.